The next 17 T cell receptor beta chains were all read from a single sample in a study of monozygotic twins with inflammatory bowel disease. TCRdb re-called the 5' RACE reads, yielding one record per CDR3 amino acid sequence without DNA. The specimen's table records some 83,000 distinct CDR3 sequences. The sample was blood. Receptor source: a human donor with ulcerative colitis or Crohn's disease, or a healthy co-twin of an affected twin (not recorded which).

The gene calls are TRBV5-1 and TRBJ2-2. This CDR3 has 14 residues. CDR1 is SGHRS and CDR2 is YFSETQ in the germline V gene. CDR3 loop: CASSPAVDTGELFF.

The chain has TRBV20-1 and TRBJ2-4; the D gene TCRdb calls, TRBD1, cannot be checked with no DNA. Germline values: CDR1 DFQATT, CDR2 SNEGSKA (reference sequence). CDR3 length: 15 amino acids. CDR3: CSARALGPLAAIQYF.

The V gene is TRBV20-1, the J gene TRBJ1-6; TCRdb outputs TRBD1, but without DNA this stays unchecked. CDR3 size: 14 residues. The germline V gene encodes CDR1 DFQATT and CDR2 SNEGSKA (reference sequence). This CDR3 reads CSAAGQLRDSPLHF.

This CDR3 reads CASSIRGTGELFF. The V and J genes are TRBV5-1 and TRBJ2-2. Germline CDR1 SGHRS, CDR2 YFSETQ. The CDR3 loop spans 13 amino acids. Drawing the rest from reference TRBV5-1 and TRBJ2-2, the complete variable domain is KAGVTQTPRYLIKTRGQQVTLSCSPISGHRSVSWYQQTPGQGLQFLFEYFSETQRNKGNFPGRFSGRQFSNSRSEMNVSTLELGDSALYLCASSIRGTGELFFGEGSRLTVL.

This chain uses TRBV5-6 with TRBJ1-2; TCRdb's assignment of TRBD1 cannot be checked, as there is no DNA. CDR1 is SGHDT, CDR2 YYEEEE, per germline. The CDR3 loop spans 17 amino acids. CDR3 in amino acids: CASSLRDRGTGIYGYTF.

The rearrangement joins TRBV7-9 to TRBJ2-1; TCRdb names TRBD1, which stays unverified in the absence of DNA. The germline V gene has CDR1 SEHNR and CDR2 FQNEAQ (reference sequence). This CDR3 is built from 16 residues. CDR3 loop: CASRNRGPSSYNEQFF.

The chain carries TRBV5-5 and TRBJ1-1. Germline loops: CDR1 SGHKS, CDR2 YYEKEE (reference sequence). The CDR3 extends over 14 amino acids. The CDR3 is CASSSATANTEAFF.

The CDR3 loop is CASSPLRAQTQYF. This chain connects TRBV12-3 or TRBV12-4 to TRBJ2-5; TCRdb names TRBD1, which stays unverified in the absence of DNA. There are 13 residues in the CDR3.

V is TRBV18 and J is TRBJ2-2; TCRdb's D call, TRBD2, is unchecked because there is no DNA. This CDR3 contains 15 residues. Germline V gives CDR1 KGHSH, CDR2 LQKENI. The CDR3 spells CASSPLGTGTGELFF.

The genes are TRBV12-3 or TRBV12-4 and TRBJ2-7. The CDR3 has 11 amino acids. CDR3 region: CASSYSYEQYF.

The chain uses TRBV5-1 and TRBJ2-4; TCRdb outputs TRBD1, but without DNA this stays unchecked. The CDR3 loop spans 13 amino acids. Germline CDR1 reads SGHRS; CDR2 reads YFSETQ. The CDR3 is CASSSEGGNIQYF. Supplemented by reference TRBV5-1 and TRBJ2-4, the full variable domain reads KAGVTQTPRYLIKTRGQQVTLSCSPISGHRSVSWYQQTPGQGLQFLFEYFSETQRNKGNFPGRFSGRQFSNSRSEMNVSTLELGDSALYLCASSSEGGNIQYFGAGTRLSVL.

The CDR3 reads CASSSEGVWWTQYF. The chain couples TRBV6-6 to TRBJ2-5. Germline V gene lookup returns CDR1 MNHNY and CDR2 SVGAGI (reference sequence). This CDR3 comprises 14 residues.

The chain couples TRBV4-2 to TRBJ1-2; TCRdb calls TRBD1, which cannot be checked without DNA. The CDR3 spans 16 residues. Germline V gives CDR1 LGHNA, CDR2 YNFKEQ. The CDR3 spells CASSQDRGLINYGYTF.

The rearrangement links TRBV6-1 to TRBJ1-6; as DNA is missing, the TRBD1 call by TCRdb cannot be tested. Germline lookup yields CDR1 MNHNS and CDR2 SASEGT. The CDR3 consists of 16 residues. CDR3 sequence reads: CASSQGPSSYNSPLHF.

The rearrangement uses TRBV20-1 and TRBJ2-1; TCRdb proposes TRBD1, but this gene call is untestable without DNA. CDR3 size: 12 residues. Germline values: CDR1 DFQATT, CDR2 SNEGSKA (reference sequence). CDR3 sequence reads: CSAASRGDEQFF.

By frequency, this clonotype registers medium-sized. This chain joins TRBV5-1 and TRBJ1-6. Germline V lookup: CDR1 SGHRS, CDR2 YFSETQ. This CDR3 comprises 14 residues. Here the CDR3 reads CASMPGGGDSPLHF.

The gene calls are TRBV6-5 and TRBJ2-6. This CDR3 has 15 amino acids. Germline-derived CDR1 and CDR2 are MNHEY and SVGAGI. Here the CDR3 reads CASSLGSSGANVLTF.